This TCR beta chain was documented in a study of cytomegalovirus exposure and HLA in healthy donors. Whole-study findings and limits: Earlier results showed most TCR beta V segments being productive about 90% or about 30% of the time.

60 Vbeta and 13 Jbeta primers were used in PCR. Generated by immunoSEQ multiplex PCR, the TCRdb table keeps only in-frame clones and is missing some. Of about 78,000 clones in the sample, 60% to 80% were seen once. Concerning this clone itself: Its matching antigen is unknown.

The CDR3 runs 13 residues. Germline loops: CDR1 SGDLS, CDR2 YYNGEE. The V and J ends lost 6 bases and 4 bases respectively, with 13 bases between them. V and J are TRBV9 and TRBJ1-2, with D possibly matching TRBD1 (5 bases). The sample was PBMCs. The TCR sequence derives from a woman between 45 and 60 years old in good health and CMV-seropositive. The DNA of the CDR3 is TGTGCCAGCACCAAGCCGGGGGGCTATGGCTACACCTTC. This gives the protein CASTKPGGYGYTF. The full variable domain, rest sourced from reference TRBV9 and TRBJ1-2, is DSGVTQTPKHLITATGQRVTLRCSPRSGDLSVYWYQQSLDQGLQFLIQYYNGEERAKGNILERFSAQQFPDLHSELNLSSLELGDSALYFCASTKPGGYGYTFGSGTRLTVV.